The rows below give T cell receptor beta chains drawn from one sample of a study of read filtering for tumor transcriptome and immune sequencing. TCRdb redid the calling of the reads with MiXCR, one entry per CDR3 protein. The table lists 40,000 or so distinct CDR3 sequences, about an eighth of them singletons, with 30% to 45% in the top ten. Source material: a population of CD138-negative cells sorted from bone marrow. The receptors originated from a donor aged 40 or older with multiple myeloma. Each CDR3 is given with its conserved first and last residue. The D gene is left open where the match is weak. Where a row states a size, it is once, few, many or the class of an expanded clone; other rows omit it.

V	D	size	J	DNA	CDR3
TRBV5-1	-	many	TRBJ2-3	TGCGCCAGCAGCTTGGGACAGGACACAGATACGCAGTATTTT	CASSLGQDTDTQYF
TRBV7-2	TRBD2	many	TRBJ2-3	TGTGCCAGCAGGGCTAGCGGGACTAGCACAGATACGCAGTATTTT	CASRASGTSTDTQYF
TRBV12-3/TRBV12-4	-	many	TRBJ1-6	TGTGCCAGCAGTCCCTGGGACGGAAGGTCCTACGGTTCACCCCTCCACTTT	CASSPWDGRSYGSPLHF
TRBV5-1	TRBD2	many	TRBJ2-1	TGCGCCAGCAGCTTCCCCTGGGGGGGTATGGGTGAGCAGTTCTTC	CASSFPWGGMGEQFF
TRBV4-2	TRBD2	-	TRBJ2-3	TGTGCCAGCAGCCAAGATCGACTAGCGGGTGGGACAGATACGCAGTATTTT	CASSQDRLAGGTDTQYF
TRBV13	TRBD1	many	TRBJ2-7	TGTGCCAGCAGCTTAGATGGGACAGGGGTCCACGAGCAGTACTTC	CASSLDGTGVHEQYF
TRBV29-1	-	many	TRBJ2-5	TGCAGCGTTGGGGGGATTAGGGAGACCCAGTACTTC	CSVGGIRETQYF
TRBV21-1	-	-	TRBJ1-1	TGTGCCAGCAGCAAAGATCGGGGAGGCACTGAAGCTTTCTTT	CASSKDRGGTEAFF
TRBV6-5	-	many	TRBJ1-5	-	CASSSSGPISNQPQHF
TRBV28	-	many	TRBJ2-1	TGTGCCAGCAGTGAAAGCAGGATGAGGTTCTTC	CASSESRMRFF
TRBV6-1	TRBD2	many	TRBJ2-5	TGTGCCAGCAGGGCTAGCGGGGGGATAGAGACCCAGTACTTC	CASRASGGIETQYF
TRBV5-1	-	few	TRBJ2-7	TGCGCCAGCAGCTTGGACGGTTCAGGGATCTACGAGCAGTACTTC	CASSLDGSGIYEQYF
TRBV7-3	-	many	TRBJ2-3	TGTGCCAGCAGCTTGAGGCAGACGTCGGATACGCAGTATTTT	CASSLRQTSDTQYF
TRBV4-2	TRBD1	-	TRBJ1-1	TGTGCCAGCAGCCAACCACAGACAGGGTATACTGAAGCTTTCTTT	CASSQPQTGYTEAFF
TRBV10-2	TRBD1	many	TRBJ2-5	TGCGCCAGCACCTCCTCGACAGGGTATGGAGAGACCCAGTACTTC	CASTSSTGYGETQYF
TRBV11-2	-	-	TRBJ1-5	TGTGCCAGCAGCCCCCATGACCGGGGGCCCAAGCATTTT	CASSPHDRGPKHF
TRBV20-1	TRBD1	many	TRBJ2-2	TGCAGTGCTAGACCTGGGGGACAGGCGATTACCGGGGAGCTGTTTTTT	CSARPGGQAITGELFF
TRBV5-6	-	many	TRBJ1-5	TGTGCCAGCAGCGCAACAAAGGGAGGCTCTAGCAATCAGCCCCAGCATTTT	CASSATKGGSSNQPQHF
TRBV30	-	-	TRBJ2-3	TGTGCAGGAGACAGAGCATACACAGATGCGCAGTATTTT	CAGDRAYTDAQYF
TRBV19	-	many	TRBJ2-3	TGTGCCAGTAGGCCGACAGACACAGATACGCAGTATTTT	CASRPTDTDTQYF
TRBV11-3	-	many	TRBJ1-1	TGTGCCAGCAGCCCTGAGGGGGGCGCAGACACTGAAGCTTTCTTT	CASSPEGGADTEAFF
TRBV19	TRBD1	many	TRBJ1-2	TGTGCCAGTAGTACCGATAGGGGGCGAGGGCATGGCTACACCTTC	CASSTDRGRGHGYTF
TRBV6-2/TRBV6-3	TRBD2	many	TRBJ2-1	TGTGCCAGCAGCATTAGCGGGGGCGATGAGCAGTTCTTC	CASSISGGDEQFF
TRBV18	TRBD1	many	TRBJ1-2	TGTGCCAGCTCAATGGGACAGGAAAACTATGGCTACACCTTC	CASSMGQENYGYTF
TRBV29-1	-	many	TRBJ1-4	TGCGGCGTTGAAGATGAGGATGAAAAACTGTTTTTT	CGVEDEDEKLFF
TRBV5-5	-	many	TRBJ2-1	TGTGCCAGCAGCAGAACAGACAGACCCTACAATGAGCAGTTCTTC	CASSRTDRPYNEQFF
TRBV20-1	TRBD1	many	TRBJ2-3	TGCAGTGCTGGAGGGGACAGGGAGACAGATACGCAGTATTTT	CSAGGDRETDTQYF
TRBV5-4	-	many	TRBJ1-2	TGTGCCAGCAGCTTGGCCGGGCCGCGCTATGGCTACACCTTC	CASSLAGPRYGYTF
TRBV5-1	TRBD1	many	TRBJ2-1	TGCGCCAGCACCCTTCAGACAGGGGGGAATGAGCAGTTCTTC	CASTLQTGGNEQFF
TRBV6-2/TRBV6-3	-	few	TRBJ2-3	TGTGCCACCAGGCTGGGAAGCCCAGATACGCAGTATTTT	CATRLGSPDTQYF
TRBV29-1	-	many	TRBJ1-1	TGCAGCGGAACACAGGGACTCACTGAAGCTTTCTTT	CSGTQGLTEAFF
TRBV7-8	TRBD1	many	TRBJ1-1	TGTGCCAGCAGCCCTCTCTCGACAGGGAGGAGCACTGAAGCTTTCTTT	CASSPLSTGRSTEAFF
TRBV7-9	-	-	TRBJ1-1	TGTGCCAGCAGCTTGGAAGTAGGCACTGAAGCTTTCTTT	CASSLEVGTEAFF
TRBV27	-	many	TRBJ1-1	TGTGCCAGCAGTTCTCAAGTGGGACTAGGGGGGTCCCAGGCAGCTTTCTTT	CASSSQVGLGGSQAAFF
TRBV24-1	TRBD1	many	TRBJ2-5	TGTGCCACCAGTGAACAAACAGGGGCCCAAGAGACCCAGTACTTC	CATSEQTGAQETQYF
TRBV3-1	-	few	TRBJ2-5	TGTGCCAGCAGCCAAGAGGGAGAGACCCAGTACTTC	CASSQEGETQYF
TRBV2	-	many	TRBJ2-2	TGTGCCATCAGAGCGAGGGCCGGGGAGCTGTTTTTT	CAIRARAGELFF
TRBV5-4	-	many	TRBJ2-7	TGTGCCAGCAGCTTCGGTGGGCCCCTAGGCGAGCAGTACTTC	CASSFGGPLGEQYF
TRBV20-1	TRBD2	many	TRBJ2-1	TGCAGTGCTAGAGCGGGGGGGGGTTCCAAGTTCTTC	CSARAGGGSKFF
TRBV7-2	TRBD2	many	TRBJ2-1	TGTGCCAGCAGCACTAGCGGGTACTCCTACAATGAGCAGTTCTTC	CASSTSGYSYNEQFF
TRBV7-9	TRBD1	few	TRBJ2-2	TGTGCCAGCAGCTCCTCGGACAGGACGGCTTTTGGGGAGCTGTTTTTT	CASSSSDRTAFGELFF
TRBV5-1	-	many	TRBJ2-3	TGCGCCAGCAGCTGGGGGCTGAGTAGCGAAGATACGCAGTATTTT	CASSWGLSSEDTQYF
TRBV3-1	-	many	TRBJ1-1	TGTGCCAGCAGCCAAGAAGGGGGGTCGACTGAAGCTTTCTTT	CASSQEGGSTEAFF
TRBV11-2	-	medium-sized	TRBJ2-1	TGTGCCAGCAGCTTAACCGATACAGGGTTTGAGCAGTTCTTC	CASSLTDTGFEQFF
TRBV28	TRBD1	many	TRBJ2-5	TGTGCCAGCCAGGGGGTCCACGAAGAGACCCAGTACTTC	CASQGVHEETQYF
TRBV29-1	TRBD2	many	TRBJ2-3	TGCAGCGTTGAACGGAGCGGGGGCACAGATACGCAGTATTTT	CSVERSGGTDTQYF
TRBV28	-	many	TRBJ1-5	TGTGCCAGCACCCCGTCAGGGAATCAGCCCCAGCATTTT	CASTPSGNQPQHF
TRBV30	-	many	TRBJ1-1	TGTGCCTGGAGTGACGGTAGGCGGGGGTTCTTT	CAWSDGRRGFF
TRBV15	-	-	TRBJ2-7	TGTGCCACCAGCAGAGATTTGGTATCGGGAGAGCAGTACTTC	CATSRDLVSGEQYF